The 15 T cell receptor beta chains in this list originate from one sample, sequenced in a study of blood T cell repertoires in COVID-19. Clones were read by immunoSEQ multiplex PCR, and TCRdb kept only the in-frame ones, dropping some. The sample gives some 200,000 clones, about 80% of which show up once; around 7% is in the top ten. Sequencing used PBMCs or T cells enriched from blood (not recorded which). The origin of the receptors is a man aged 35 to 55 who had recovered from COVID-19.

The CDR3 protein is CSVVSENQPQHF. As DNA, the CDR3 is TGCAGCGTTGTGTCAGAAAATCAGCCCCAGCATTTT. The chain links TRBV29-1 to TRBJ1-5; D is uncertain. Trimming removed 4 bases at V and 4 bases at J, with 8 bases between. The germline gives CDR1 SQVTM, CDR2 ANQGSEA. This CDR3 spans 12 amino acids.

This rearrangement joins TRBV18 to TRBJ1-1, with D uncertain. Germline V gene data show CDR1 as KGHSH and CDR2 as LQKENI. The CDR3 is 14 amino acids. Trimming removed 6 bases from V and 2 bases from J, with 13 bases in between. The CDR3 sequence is CASSQMGSNTEAFF. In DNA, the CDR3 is TGTGCCAGCTCGCAGATGGGGAGCAACACTGAAGCTTTCTTT.

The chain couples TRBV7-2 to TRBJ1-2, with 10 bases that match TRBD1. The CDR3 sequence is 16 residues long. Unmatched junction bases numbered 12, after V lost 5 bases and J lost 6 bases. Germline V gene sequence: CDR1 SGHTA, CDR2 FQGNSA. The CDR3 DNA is TGTGCCAGCAGCCCAGACCGGGACAGGGGCCGAGATGGCTACACCTTC. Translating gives CASSPDRDRGRDGYTF.

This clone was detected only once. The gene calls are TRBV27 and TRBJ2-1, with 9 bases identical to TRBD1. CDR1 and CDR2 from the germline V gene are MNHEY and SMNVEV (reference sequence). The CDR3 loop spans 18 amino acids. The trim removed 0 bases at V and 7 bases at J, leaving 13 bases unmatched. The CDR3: CASSLSLFNNRGRNEQFF. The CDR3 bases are TGTGCCAGCAGTTTATCTCTGTTTAATAACAGGGGGCGGAATGAGCAGTTCTTC.

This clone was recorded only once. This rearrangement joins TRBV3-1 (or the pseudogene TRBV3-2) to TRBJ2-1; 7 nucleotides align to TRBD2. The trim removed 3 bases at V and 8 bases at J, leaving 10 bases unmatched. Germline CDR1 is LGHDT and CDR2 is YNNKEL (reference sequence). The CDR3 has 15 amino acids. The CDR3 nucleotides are TGTGCCAGCAGCCAGACTAGCCTAAGGCGCGATGAGCAGTTCTTC. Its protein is CASSQTSLRRDEQFF.

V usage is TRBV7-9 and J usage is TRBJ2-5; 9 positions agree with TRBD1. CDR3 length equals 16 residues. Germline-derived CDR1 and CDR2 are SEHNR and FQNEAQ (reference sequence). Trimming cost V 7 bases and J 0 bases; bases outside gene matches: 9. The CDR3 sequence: CASTETTGGYQETQYF. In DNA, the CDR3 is TGTGCCAGCACCGAAACGACAGGGGGATACCAAGAGACCCAGTACTTC.

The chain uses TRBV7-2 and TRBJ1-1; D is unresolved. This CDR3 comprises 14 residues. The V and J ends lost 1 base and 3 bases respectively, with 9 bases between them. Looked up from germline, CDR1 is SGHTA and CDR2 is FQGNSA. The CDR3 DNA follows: TGTGCCAGCAGCTTAGTTGAGTCCTACACTGAAGCTTTCTTT. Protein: CASSLVESYTEAFF.

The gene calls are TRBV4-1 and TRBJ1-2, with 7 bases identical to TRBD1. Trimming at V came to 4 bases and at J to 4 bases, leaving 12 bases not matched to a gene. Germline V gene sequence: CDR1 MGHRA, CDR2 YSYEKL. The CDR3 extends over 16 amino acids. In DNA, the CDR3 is TGCGCCAGCAGCCCTGGTTTTACGGACAGGTTCTATGGCTACACCTTC. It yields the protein CASSPGFTDRFYGYTF.

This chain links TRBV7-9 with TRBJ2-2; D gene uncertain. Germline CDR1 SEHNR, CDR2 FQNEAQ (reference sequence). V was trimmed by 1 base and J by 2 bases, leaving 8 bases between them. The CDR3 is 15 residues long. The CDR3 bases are TGTGCCAGCAGCTTAGGGAGCAGCAACACCGGGGAGCTGTTTTTT. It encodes CASSLGSSNTGELFF.

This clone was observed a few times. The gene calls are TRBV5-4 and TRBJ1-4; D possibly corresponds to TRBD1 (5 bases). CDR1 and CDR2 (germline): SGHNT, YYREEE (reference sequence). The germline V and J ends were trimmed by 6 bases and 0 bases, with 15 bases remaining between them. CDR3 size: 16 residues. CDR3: CASTNGGRATNEKLFF. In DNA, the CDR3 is TGTGCCAGCACAAACGGCGGCAGGGCAACTAATGAAAAACTGTTTTTT.

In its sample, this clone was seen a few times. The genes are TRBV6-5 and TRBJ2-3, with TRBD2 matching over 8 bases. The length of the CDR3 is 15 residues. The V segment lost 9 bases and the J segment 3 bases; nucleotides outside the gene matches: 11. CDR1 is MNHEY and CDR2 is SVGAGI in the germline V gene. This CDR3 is CASSNWAGGTDTQYF. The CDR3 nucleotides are TGTGCCAGTTCGAACTGGGCGGGGGGTACAGATACGCAGTATTTT.

The CDR3 region is CASRGTGGSNQPQHF. CDR3 coding DNA: TGTGCCAGCAGGGGGACAGGGGGAAGTAATCAGCCCCAGCATTTT. V gene TRBV2 combines with J gene TRBJ1-5; TRBD1 matches 11 bases. V lost 6 bases, J lost 4 bases, and 5 bases stayed unmatched. There are 15 residues in the CDR3. The germline V gene has CDR1 SNHLY and CDR2 FYNNEI. Variable domain in full (rest from reference TRBV2 and TRBJ1-5): EPEVTQTPSHQVTQMGQEVILRCVPISNHLYFYWYRQILGQKVEFLVSFYNNEISEKSEIFDDQFSVERPDGSNFTLKIRSTKLEDSAMYFCASRGTGGSNQPQHFGDGTRLSIL.

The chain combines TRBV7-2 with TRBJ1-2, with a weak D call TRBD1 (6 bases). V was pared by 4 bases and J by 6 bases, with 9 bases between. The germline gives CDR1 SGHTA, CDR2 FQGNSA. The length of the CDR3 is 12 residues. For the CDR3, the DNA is TGTGCCAGCAGCTATTACAGGGATGGCTACACCTTC. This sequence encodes CASSYYRDGYTF.

CDR3 nucleotide sequence: TGTGCCAGCAAGCGGGGCGGGCTAGCGGAGACCCAGTACTTC. It specifies CASKRGGLAETQYF. J is TRBJ2-5 and V is TRBV2; TRBD2 matches at 7 bases. The V gene's germline CDR1 is SNHLY and CDR2 FYNNEI. This CDR3 has 14 residues. With 7 bases clipped from V and 5 bases from J, the junction kept 10 bases outside the gene matches.

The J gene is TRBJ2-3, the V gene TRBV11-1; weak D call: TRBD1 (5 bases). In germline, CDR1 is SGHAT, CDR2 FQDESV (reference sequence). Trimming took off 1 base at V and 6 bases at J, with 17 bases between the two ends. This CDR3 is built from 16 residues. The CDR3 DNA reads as TGTGCCAGCAGCTTAGGGACAACCTACCTTTTGGATACGCAGTATTTT. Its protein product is CASSLGTTYLLDTQYF.